The T cell receptor beta chain under discussion was sequenced for a study of T cells in Graves' hyperthyroidism and ophthalmopathy (dated by TCRdb to the late 2010s). About the study as a whole: Peripheral blood was collected at initial diagnosis, before any treatment. The paper describes TCR Vbeta CDR3 sequencing of about 140 peripheral blood samples, made up of some 40 ophthalmopathy patients, around 78 hyperthyroidism patients and some 17 progressor patients. To identify distinguishing TCR V-J signatures, a discovery cohort of roughly 100 patients was used, comprising under 45 with Graves' ophthalmopathy and some 60 with stable Graves' hyperthyroidism. The 90 to 100 discovery patients were randomly divided into training and test sets at a 7:3 ratio. Following sampling, methimazole starting at 30 mg daily was given to hyperthyroidism patients, and high-dose intravenous methylprednisolone was given to ophthalmopathy patients. The study also compared thyroid tissue and blood T-cell repertoires from five or six Graves' hyperthyroidism patients. Prospective prediction of ophthalmopathy was tested in an independent validation cohort of 18 hyperthyroidism patients and around 16 patients who later progressed to ophthalmopathy. Overall results and qualifications from the work: In cross-validation, a model built on a 13 V-J signature told ophthalmopathy apart from stable hyperthyroidism with approximately 91% sensitivity and around 84% specificity, and in testing the same model reached 80%/75%. Most expanded thyroid clonotypes (frequency above 0.001) were also detected in blood, a finding suggesting that blood repertoires may reflect thyroid immune responses. In validation, the model predicted progression to ophthalmopathy a median of approximately 6.6 months before onset, with roughly 70% sensitivity and roughly 72% specificity. Sample size was not statistically predetermined, and investigators were not blinded to group allocation.

Amplification of TCR beta CDR3 regions was carried out from RNA transcripts. For the first round of RT-PCR on the TCR CDR3, the HTBI primer set was used together with the Qiagen OneStep RT-PCR kit. Libraries were constructed in a second round of multiplex PCR, after which size selection and purification were carried out. Sequencing of the libraries was done on an Illumina HiSeq2000 using paired-end 100 bp reads. Concerning the study's data processing: SOAPnuke was used to process the raw data, removing reads that contained adapters or uncalled bases, had a mean Phred below 15, or lacked an exact match to the constant primer or identifier. COPE v1.2.5 was used to merge the high-quality paired reads, and each unique nucleotide sequence was defined as a clonotype. Clonotypes were aligned to IMGT TRBV, TRBD and TRBJ reference segments using MiTCR v1.1. Only V-J combinations with frequency above 0.0001, covering about 99% of repertoires, were analysed. A TCS score was defined as the ratio of F50 (clonal expansion) to E x V (chaos), with BLOSUM62-based TCRdist applied between CDR3 peptides within each V-J. Welch's t-statistics and random forest reduced around 550 V-J features to roughly 13, which were used in a naive Bayes classifier (R e1071). Using fastp trimming at Q25 and MiXCR clonotype assembly, TCRdb reanalyzed the public sequencing data and kept in-frame beta chains. Duplicate CDR3 protein sequences are folded into a single record with the most common DNA and genes. TCRdb, rather than the study authors, made the V and J calls. A total of roughly 300,000 distinct CDR3 sequences appear in this sample, around a quarter of them only once. Approximately 30% of the sample is held by the ten biggest clonotypes.

This clonotype has a handful of counts. Its recognized antigen is unknown. Per-base qualities were not stored, and no clone one base away is much larger. The hyperthyroidism patients were between 18 and 65 years old and newly diagnosed, with a disease duration of less than 2 months. The study excluded patients with uncontrolled infections, other autoimmune diseases, pregnancy or lactation. Diagnoses were established on the basis of clinical symptoms, serum thyroxine and TRAb, thyroid ultrasound, and orbital computed tomography. Blood from progressor patients was drawn when they were first diagnosed with hyperthyroidism, before any ophthalmopathy symptoms appeared. PBMCs were separated from roughly 9.3 ml of fresh peripheral blood using Ficoll-Paque density gradient centrifugation. Progressor patients were first diagnosed with Graves' hyperthyroidism and then developed ophthalmopathy during follow-up. Total RNA was extracted with Trizol reagent, and quality was checked on an Agilent 2100 Bioanalyzer.

V and J are trimmed by 5 bases and 5 bases, and the gene matches miss 5 bases of the junction. CDR1 MDHEN and CDR2 SYDVKM are derived from the germline V gene. The CDR3 spans 13 residues, from the cysteine through the phenylalanine. Just CDR3 DNA is preserved here, 39 bases in frame from base 1. Rearrangement joined TRBV28 to TRBJ1-2, with 7 bases aligning to TRBD1. The TCR sequence derives from a middle-aged man with Graves' hyperthyroidism that later progressed to Graves' ophthalmopathy. Sequencing was performed on blood. CDR3 sequence: CASSTPQGYGYTF. The DNA reads TGTGCCAGCAGTACACCACAGGGGTATGGCTACACCTTC.